The rows below give T cell receptor beta chains drawn from one sample of a study of monozygotic twins with inflammatory bowel disease. TCRdb reanalyzed the 5' RACE reads and collapses them to one entry per CDR3 protein, without DNA. The sample's table shows about 300,000 distinct CDR3 sequences. The sample comprised blood. The receptors were gathered from a human donor with ulcerative colitis or Crohn's disease, or a healthy co-twin of an affected twin (not recorded which). Both conserved end residues are part of each CDR3. The order of the fields is J gene, V gene, CDR3 protein.

>TRBJ1-2|TRBV7-2
CASSRPPPTREYGYTF
>TRBJ2-3|TRBV12-3/TRBV12-4
CASSSTGPDTQYF
>TRBJ2-2|TRBV24-1
CATNTENTGELFF
>TRBJ1-4|TRBV20-1
CSASNPGQGRAEKLFF
>TRBJ1-3|TRBV3-1
CASSQLRNTIYF
>TRBJ2-1|TRBV6-2/TRBV6-3
CASRTSGSTREQFF
>TRBJ1-5|TRBV2
CASSEESEGPQHF
>TRBJ2-3|TRBV29-1
CSAWKGTATQYF
>TRBJ2-6|TRBV4-3
CASSQMISGANVLTF
>TRBJ2-3|TRBV5-1
CASSLGVANTDTQYF
>TRBJ1-2|TRBV13
CASSSSLKGFYGYTF
>TRBJ1-5|TRBV5-4
CASSLGGHNQPQHF
>TRBJ1-1|TRBV18
CASSPSRRGTEAFF
>TRBJ1-2|TRBV27
CASRANTGTPARSGYTF
>TRBJ1-5|TRBV15
CATSRYREVGRNQPQHF
>TRBJ1-5|TRBV6-5
CASSYGGSNQPQHF
>TRBJ2-3|TRBV5-1
CASSLYNRGGTDTQYF
>TRBJ1-1|TRBV7-2
CASSFTGRYTEAFF
>TRBJ2-3|TRBV4-3
CASSQGVLYTQYF
>TRBJ2-7|TRBV27
CASSTQGGATYYEQYF
>TRBJ2-2|TRBV5-1
CASSFTGYTGELFF
>TRBJ2-7|TRBV4-3
CASSQDRGANEQYF
>TRBJ1-1|TRBV10-3
CAISARGENTEAFF
>TRBJ2-5|TRBV12-3/TRBV12-4
CASSLDQQETQYF
>TRBJ2-4|TRBV4-3
CASSQDRQSNIQYF
>TRBJ2-1|TRBV5-4
CASSPNRGLRNEQFF
>TRBJ2-2|TRBV28
CASSDIYTGELFF